The 12 T cell receptor beta chains reported below all come from one sample, sequenced in a study of blood T cell repertoires in COVID-19 (dated by TCRdb to the early 2020s). The library was made by the immunoSEQ multiplex PCR assay. This is the immuneACCESS table as TCRdb keeps it, with only in-frame sequences that have V and J called. A part of the clones is gone; compared with another copy, unresolved V genes explain less than half, and the rest is unexplained. A total of tens of thousands of clones appear in this sample, approximately 90% of them only once. The ten largest clonotypes hold over 9% of the sample. Sequencing used peripheral blood. Receptor source: a man between 60 and 75 years old with acute or convalescent COVID-19.

This sequence joins TRBV19 and TRBJ2-2; the match to TRBD2 covers 9 bases. The CDR3 totals 18 residues. Trimming cost V 3 bases and J 4 bases; bases outside gene matches: 12. CDR1 is LNHDA, CDR2 SQIVND, per germline (reference sequence). The DNA for the CDR3 is TGTGCCAGTAGTATTGATTCTTTTGGGACTAGCCGCACCGGGGAGCTGTTTTTT. Translation gives CASSIDSFGTSRTGELFF.

The chain combines TRBV18 with TRBJ2-1; possible D gene TRBD1, 5 bases. The CDR3 consists of 16 residues. Trimming stripped 6 bases from V and 0 bases from J, with 15 bases between. Germline CDR1 and CDR2: KGHSH and LQKENI. CDR3 coding DNA: TGTGCCAGCTCCCCATCTGGGGCTAGCTCCTACAATGAGCAGTTCTTC. Its protein is CASSPSGASSYNEQFF.

The DNA for the CDR3 is TGTGCCACCAGCAGAGAATTCGGGGAGACCCAGTACTTC. It encodes CATSREFGETQYF. The genes are TRBV15 and TRBJ2-5; D is uncertain. V was shortened by 0 bases and J by 5 bases, with 7 bases between the two germline ends. The CDR3 sequence is 13 residues long. Germline V gives CDR1 LNHNV, CDR2 YYDKDF (reference sequence).

The rearrangement joins TRBV5-4 to TRBJ1-2; 8 positions agree with TRBD1. Germline CDR1 SGHNT, CDR2 YYREEE (reference sequence). The J segment lost 3 bases and the V segment lost 0 bases, leaving 7 bases of the junction unmatched. The CDR3 covers 16 residues. The CDR3 DNA reads as TGTGCCAGCAGCTTGGATTTCGGGACAGGTTACTATGGCTACACCTTC. As protein: CASSLDFGTGYYGYTF. The whole variable domain, filled in from reference TRBV5-4 and TRBJ1-2, reads ETGVTQSPTHLIKTRGQQVTLRCSSQSGHNTVSWYQQALGQGPQFIFQYYREEENGRGNFPPRFSGLQFPNYSSELNVNALELDDSALYLCASSLDFGTGYYGYTFGSGTRLTVV.

The chain has TRBV2 and TRBJ1-5; D is uncertain. Per the germline V gene, CDR1 is SNHLY and CDR2 is FYNNEI. Trimming left V 7 bases short and J 6 bases short, with 13 bases between. The CDR3 runs 13 residues. The CDR3 sequence is CASTARSPQPQHF. CDR3 in DNA: TGTGCCAGCACCGCACGGAGCCCTCAGCCCCAGCATTTT. Full variable domain (rest looked up from reference TRBV2 and TRBJ1-5): EPEVTQTPSHQVTQMGQEVILRCVPISNHLYFYWYRQILGQKVEFLVSFYNNEISEKSEIFDDQFSVERPDGSNFTLKIRSTKLEDSAMYFCASTARSPQPQHFGDGTRLSIL.

The chain carries TRBV19 and TRBJ1-2; the D is unclear. The germline V gene encodes CDR1 LNHDA and CDR2 SQIVND (reference sequence). CDR3 length: 15 residues. V was shortened by 0 bases and J by 4 bases, with 12 bases between the two germline ends. As DNA, the CDR3 is TGTGCCAGTAGTATAGACATCTATTCCTTCTATGGCTACACCTTC. It specifies CASSIDIYSFYGYTF.

The V and J genes are TRBV12-3 or TRBV12-4 and TRBJ1-3; D might be TRBD1 (6 bases). This CDR3 spans 13 amino acids. V gave up 7 bases and J gave up 2 bases, with 9 bases separating them. The CDR3 region has the DNA TGTGCCAGCACCGGGGACACTGGAAACACCATATATTTT. This translates into CASTGDTGNTIYF.

The chain has TRBV19 and TRBJ1-1, with 10 bases matching TRBD1. Germline CDR1 reads LNHDA; CDR2 reads SQIVND (reference sequence). The CDR3 contains 17 residues. After removal of 2 bases from V and 1 base from J, the junction contained 7 bases not matched to a gene. The CDR3 spells CASSIQTGGAKNTEAFF. The CDR3 nucleotides read TGTGCCAGTAGTATACAGACAGGGGGCGCGAAGAACACTGAAGCTTTCTTT.

V gene TRBV6-5 combines with J gene TRBJ2-7; 8 nucleotides match TRBD1. With V trimmed by 2 bases and J by 2 bases, 2 bases remained unmatched. In germline, CDR1 is MNHEY, CDR2 SVGAGI. The CDR3 has 14 residues. The DNA for the CDR3 is TGTGCCAGCAGTTACGGGGGACAGGCCTACGAGCAGTACTTC. Translation: CASSYGGQAYEQYF.

The chain joins TRBV10-1 to TRBJ2-1, with 9 bases matching TRBD1. From germline, CDR1 is WNHNN and CDR2 SYGVQD (reference sequence). With 6 bases clipped from V and 2 bases from J, the junction kept 5 bases outside the gene matches. The length of the CDR3 is 15 residues. CDR3 amino acids: CASSQDRGAYNEQFF. In DNA, the CDR3 is TGCGCCAGCAGCCAGGACAGGGGTGCCTACAATGAGCAGTTCTTC.

The rearrangement uses TRBV10-2 and TRBJ1-5; no reliable D call. The CDR3 is made up of 12 amino acids. CDR1 and CDR2 from the germline V gene are WSHSY and SAAADI. V was shortened by 5 bases and J by 6 bases, with 8 bases between the two germline ends. CDR3 coding DNA: TGCGCCAGCAGTTGGGAGGGTCAGCCCCAGCATTTT. Its protein is CASSWEGQPQHF.

This clone was counted between two and nine times. The chain couples TRBV7-2 to TRBJ2-1; 15 positions match TRBD2. Germline trimming cut 5 bases from V and 8 bases from J; bases unmatched to any gene: 4. The CDR3 runs 15 residues. Germline-derived CDR1 and CDR2 are SGHTA and FQGNSA. CDR3 bases: TGTGCCAGCAGCGGCGGGACTAGCGGGAGGTATGAGCAGTTCTTC. Protein: CASSGGTSGRYEQFF.